The subject of this entry is one T cell receptor beta chain. The antigen remains unidentified. This specimen belongs to a study of PD-1 blockade in classical Hodgkin lymphoma. Study results and limitations: It was CD4+ TCR diversity, not CD8+, that rose significantly by C4D1. There remain no defined causes for the repertoire differences, which possibly reflect disease activity or prior therapy.

The time point here: cycle 4 day 1 (C4D1), after more than 5 weeks of nivolumab. In every patient, relapse followed autologous stem cell transplantation, while exposure to brentuximab vedotin differed. Best responses fell into complete response, partial response or progressive disease. Measured with immunoSEQ multiplex PCR; TCRdb has only the in-frame clones, and not every one. The repertoire holds roughly 21,000 clones, with approximately 85% as singletons. J was trimmed by 1 base and V by 7 bases; bases with no gene match: 4. Germline CDR1 WSHSY, CDR2 SAAADI. The CDR3 runs 14 residues. This specimen consisted of peripheral blood mononuclear cells (PBMCs), obtained before the fourth cycle of nivolumab. This chain uses TRBV10-2 with TRBJ1-1, with TRBD1 matching over 9 bases. The sequence derives from a human donor with classical Hodgkin lymphoma. The CDR3 loop is CASNRDRANTEAFF. CDR3 coding DNA: TGCGCCAGCAATCGGGACAGGGCGAACACTGAAGCTTTCTTT.